The next 2 T cell receptor beta chains were all read from a single sample in a study of blood T cell repertoires in COVID-19. The table came from immunoSEQ multiplex PCR; TCRdb's copy has only in-frame clones and leaves some out. The sample carries about 220,000 clones, approximately 86% recorded once. Sequenced sample: peripheral blood. Source of these receptors: a woman of 80 years or more with acute or convalescent COVID-19.

The chain is built from TRBV2 and TRBJ2-1, with TRBD2 identical over 13 bases. Looked up from germline, CDR1 is SNHLY and CDR2 is FYNNEI. The CDR3 has 15 amino acids. The junction had 3 bases not matched to a gene; V was cut back by 1 base and J by 9 bases. The CDR3 DNA sequence: TGTGCCAGCAGTGAAGGGGGACTAGCGGGGTTTGAGCAGTTCTTC. It codes for CASSEGGLAGFEQFF.

This clone turned up a few times. The rearrangement links TRBV4-2 to TRBJ2-2; TRBD2 is a possible D gene (5 bases). The germline gives CDR1 LGHNA, CDR2 YNFKEQ. V was pared by 4 bases and J by 3 bases, with 9 bases between. This CDR3 is 14 amino acids long. The CDR3, as DNA: TGTGCCAGCAGCCCTACAGCGGACACCGGGGAGCTGTTTTTT. This encodes CASSPTADTGELFF.